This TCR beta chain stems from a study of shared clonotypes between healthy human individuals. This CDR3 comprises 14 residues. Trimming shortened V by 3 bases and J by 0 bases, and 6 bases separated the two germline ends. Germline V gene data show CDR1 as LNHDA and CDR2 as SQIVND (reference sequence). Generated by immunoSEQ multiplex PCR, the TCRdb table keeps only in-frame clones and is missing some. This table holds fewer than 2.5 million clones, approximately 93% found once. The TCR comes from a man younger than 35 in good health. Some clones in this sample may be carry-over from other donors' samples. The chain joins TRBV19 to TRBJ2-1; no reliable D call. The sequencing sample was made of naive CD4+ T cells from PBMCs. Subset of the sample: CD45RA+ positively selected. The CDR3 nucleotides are TGTGCCAGTAGTATTGCCCGCTCCTACAATGAGCAGTTCTTC. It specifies CASSIARSYNEQFF.